The 15 T cell receptor beta chains presented below share a single source sample, sequenced in a study of T cell repertoires in cytomegalovirus infection. MiXCR, applied by TCRdb to the reads, yields one record per CDR3 protein. Counted here are around 99,000 distinct CDR3 sequences, around 28% occurring once; the ten biggest clones make up 81%. No antigen has been identified for these receptors. The starting material was CD8+ T cells from cultured PBMCs, obtained from culture after CMV antigen stimulation. The receptors originated from a human donor in good health (CMV status not recorded). Some clones in this sample may be carry-over from other donors' samples.

The chain is built from TRBV7-9 and TRBJ1-3; possible D gene TRBD1, 5 bases. This CDR3 contains 16 residues. Looked up from germline, CDR1 is SEHNR and CDR2 is FQNEAQ (reference sequence). Trimming took off 7 bases at V and 4 bases at J, with 20 bases between the two ends. CDR3 nucleotides: TGTGCCAGCACCCACCACGACACAGGCGGAGGAAACACCATATATTTT. It yields the protein CASTHHDTGGGNTIYF.

The gene calls are TRBV20-1 and TRBJ2-7; 9 bases are a match to TRBD1. Trimming at V came to 5 bases and at J to 4 bases, leaving 12 bases not matched to a gene. CDR1 and CDR2 from the germline V gene are DFQATT and SNEGSKA (reference sequence). The length of the CDR3 is 15 residues. CDR3 in amino acids: CSAFFAGTGLYEQYF. The CDR3 DNA follows: TGCAGTGCTTTTTTCGCCGGGACAGGGTTATACGAGCAGTACTTC.

The chain uses TRBV5-6 and TRBJ1-4, with D unclear. Germline CDR1 and CDR2: SGHDT and YYEEEE. The V end was cut by 0 bases, the J end by 1 base, with 7 bases between. This CDR3 spans 15 amino acids. CDR3 protein: CASSLAGRTNEKLFF. The CDR3 bases are TGTGCCAGCAGCTTGGCAGGCAGAACTAATGAAAAACTGTTTTTT.

V gene TRBV12-3 or TRBV12-4 combines with J gene TRBJ1-1; perhaps TRBD1 as D (6 bases). Trimming cost V 5 bases and J 7 bases, with 20 bases left between them. The CDR3 length is 15 residues. The CDR3 region has the DNA TGTGCCAGCAGTGCGACAGGATTCGGACCCAATGAAGCTTTCTTT. Protein: CASSATGFGPNEAFF.

The chain uses TRBV7-9 and TRBJ1-1; perhaps TRBD1 as D (5 bases). The V end was cut by 7 bases, the J end by 3 bases, with 15 bases between. The CDR3 has 14 amino acids. Germline V lookup: CDR1 SEHNR, CDR2 FQNEAQ (reference sequence). In DNA form, the CDR3 reads TGTGCCAGCAAGCTCGCCGGGGGGTACACTGAAGCTTTCTTT. It specifies CASKLAGGYTEAFF.

This clonotype was picked up a small number of times. This chain joins TRBV7-9 and TRBJ2-1, with D perhaps matching TRBD1 or TRBD2 (6 bases each). The CDR3 is 14 amino acids. Germline lookup yields CDR1 SEHNR and CDR2 FQNEAQ (reference sequence). V shed 7 bases and J shed 4 bases, with 14 bases lying between them. The CDR3 is CASTGGRSYNEQFF. The CDR3 bases are TGTGCCAGCACCGGGGGCAGATCATACAATGAGCAGTTCTTC.

The chain combines TRBV2 with TRBJ1-2; TRBD1 is a possible D gene (5 bases). The CDR3 is 17 amino acids. CDR1 and CDR2 (germline): SNHLY, FYNNEI. V was clipped by 2 bases and J by 2 bases, with 18 bases between them. CDR3 in amino acids: CASSELGGANANYGYTF. CDR3 bases: TGTGCCAGCAGTGAACTGGGAGGGGCCAATGCAAACTATGGCTACACCTTC.

This clonotype has a count of ten or more. The rearrangement links TRBV4-1 to TRBJ1-1, with a possible D match to TRBD1 (6 bases). Germline CDR1 and CDR2: MGHRA and YSYEKL. The CDR3 totals 16 residues. The V end was cut by 0 bases, the J end by 3 bases, with 14 bases between. The CDR3 region is CASSQEGGGLYTEAFF. The DNA of the CDR3 is TGCGCCAGCAGCCAAGAGGGGGGGGGCCTGTACACTGAAGCTTTCTTT.

The chain is built from TRBV5-1 and TRBJ2-5; D could derive from TRBD1 or TRBD2 (5 bases each). Per the germline V gene, CDR1 is SGHRS and CDR2 is YFSETQ. The length of the CDR3 is 15 residues. V was pared by 4 bases and J by 5 bases, with 18 bases between. This chain's CDR3 is CASSTERGAGETQYF. CDR3 DNA sequence: TGCGCCAGCAGCACCGAGCGAGGGGCGGGCGAGACCCAGTACTTC.

J is TRBJ2-1 and V is TRBV9; the D gene is possibly TRBD2 (6 bases). Germline V lookup: CDR1 SGDLS, CDR2 YYNGEE. This CDR3 is built from 17 residues. V dropped 0 bases and J dropped 3 bases, with 16 bases sitting between them. The chain's CDR3 is CASSVERAGSGYNEQFF. The DNA of the CDR3 is TGTGCCAGCAGCGTAGAGCGGGCGGGGTCGGGCTACAATGAGCAGTTCTTC.

The CDR3 bases are TGTGCCAGCAGTGAACCGGACAGGGAAGGCACTGAAGCTTTCTTT. Protein: CASSEPDREGTEAFF. The chain combines TRBV25-1 with TRBJ1-1; 8 nucleotides line up with TRBD1. Germline V gene sequence: CDR1 MGHDK, CDR2 SYGVNS. Trimming took 2 bases from V and 4 from J; bases not matched to a gene: 6. The CDR3 covers 15 residues.

Only a few counts were recorded for this clonotype. This chain connects TRBV6-1 to TRBJ2-7, with no clear D. Germline CDR1 MNHNS, CDR2 SASEGT. The ends were cut back, 2 bases at V and 0 bases at J, with 11 bases in the middle. This CDR3 has 15 amino acids. The CDR3, as DNA: TGTGCCAGCAGTGAACACCCGGATAGCTCCTACGAGCAGTACTTC. Translating gives CASSEHPDSSYEQYF.

This clonotype has more than one count but fewer than ten. The chain has TRBV20-1 and TRBJ1-1, with no clear D. CDR3 size: 14 residues. Trimming cost V 0 bases and J 1 base, with 9 bases left between them. Germline lookup yields CDR1 DFQATT and CDR2 SNEGSKA (reference sequence). CDR3 protein: CSARDLFGNTEAFF. The CDR3 DNA is TGCAGTGCTAGAGATTTGTTCGGGAACACTGAAGCTTTCTTT.

The chain is built from TRBV28 and TRBJ1-2, with 9 bases that match TRBD1. Trimming cost V 3 bases and J 3 bases; bases outside gene matches: 14. The CDR3 is 18 amino acids. Germline lookup yields CDR1 MDHEN and CDR2 SYDVKM. In DNA form, the CDR3 reads TGTGCCAGCAGTTTTTTCGCGGACAGGGGAGTAGGGGACTATGGCTACACCTTC. Its translation: CASSFFADRGVGDYGYTF.

This clonotype was found a few times. The chain employs TRBV6-1 and TRBJ2-7; TRBD1 agrees at 12 bases. In germline, CDR1 is MNHNS, CDR2 SASEGT. This CDR3 has 14 residues. The trim removed 6 bases at V and 7 bases at J, leaving 7 bases unmatched. The CDR3 protein is CASSGDRGLREQYF. CDR3 DNA sequence: TGTGCCAGCAGCGGGGACAGGGGGCTGCGGGAGCAGTACTTC.